Listed below are T cell receptor beta chains from one sample, sequenced in a study of a mutant IDH1 vaccine in newly diagnosed glioma. The table came from immunoSEQ multiplex PCR; TCRdb's copy has only in-frame clones and leaves some out. This table holds about 65,000 clones, approximately 80% found once. Their specific antigens are unknown. Sample: PBMCs, taken from a glioma patient whose treatment included an IDH1 peptide vaccine. The origin of the receptors is a middle-aged man with glioma. CDR3s include the opening cysteine and the closing phenylalanine or tryptophan. Fields, in order: CDR3 protein, CDR3 DNA, J gene, V gene, CDR3 length, D gene, clone size. The D gene is left open where the match is weak. Size is omitted from some rows. Given values are once, few, many or a class for expanded clones.

CDR3 protein: CASRPSPGAFYF
CDR3 DNA: TGTGCCAGCAGACCTAGCCCAGGGGCGTTTTACTTC
J gene: TRBJ2-4
V gene: TRBV7-2
CDR3 length: 12
D gene: NA
clone size: once

CDR3 protein: CASSLRQAGTDTQYF
CDR3 DNA: TGCGCCAGCAGCCTCAGACAGGCGGGCACAGATACGCAGTATTTT
J gene: TRBJ2-3
V gene: TRBV4-3
CDR3 length: 15
D gene: NA
clone size: NA

CDR3 protein: CAWSVGSYNSPLHF
CDR3 DNA: TGTGCCTGGAGTGTCGGGTCCTATAATTCACCCCTCCACTTT
J gene: TRBJ1-6
V gene: TRBV30
CDR3 length: 14
D gene: NA
clone size: NA

CDR3 protein: CASSLVGPVGSMNSPLHF
CDR3 DNA: TGTGCCAGCAGCTTAGTGGGGCCAGTGGGGTCGATGAATTCACCCCTCCACTTT
J gene: TRBJ1-6
V gene: TRBV7-8
CDR3 length: 18
D gene: NA
clone size: NA

CDR3 protein: CSVMGQGTSTDTQYF
CDR3 DNA: TGCAGCGTTATGGGTCAGGGAACTAGCACAGATACGCAGTATTTT
J gene: TRBJ2-3
V gene: TRBV29-1
CDR3 length: 15
D gene: NA
clone size: NA

CDR3 protein: CASTRGTGEQYF
CDR3 DNA: TGTGCCAGCACCCGCGGGACGGGCGAGCAGTACTTC
J gene: TRBJ2-7
V gene: TRBV5-6
CDR3 length: 12
D gene: NA
clone size: NA

CDR3 protein: CASSWGQGWEKLFF
CDR3 DNA: TGTGCCAGCAGTTGGGGACAGGGGTGGGAAAAACTGTTTTTT
J gene: TRBJ1-4
V gene: TRBV6-6
CDR3 length: 14
D gene: TRBD1
clone size: NA

CDR3 protein: CASSSPGTPTRNEQFF
CDR3 DNA: TGTGCCAGCAGCTCACCCGGGACTCCGACCAGAAATGAGCAGTTCTTC
J gene: TRBJ2-1
V gene: TRBV11-2
CDR3 length: 16
D gene: NA
clone size: NA

CDR3 protein: CASSIWTAQSTEAFF
CDR3 DNA: TGTGCCAGCAGCATCTGGACAGCCCAGAGCACTGAAGCTTTCTTT
J gene: TRBJ1-1
V gene: TRBV9
CDR3 length: 15
D gene: NA
clone size: NA

CDR3 protein: CASRPNSNQPQHF
CDR3 DNA: TGTGCCAGCCGACCAAATAGCAATCAGCCCCAGCATTTT
J gene: TRBJ1-5
V gene: TRBV6-5
CDR3 length: 13
D gene: NA
clone size: NA

CDR3 protein: CASSSGINTEAFF
CDR3 DNA: TGTGCCAGCAGTTCGGGTATCAACACTGAAGCTTTCTTT
J gene: TRBJ1-1
V gene: TRBV5-6
CDR3 length: 13
D gene: NA
clone size: few

CDR3 protein: CASSPDSNQPQHF
CDR3 DNA: TGTGCCAGCTCACCAGACAGCAATCAGCCCCAGCATTTT
J gene: TRBJ1-5
V gene: TRBV18
CDR3 length: 13
D gene: NA
clone size: once

CDR3 protein: CASRDSSSYNEQFF
CDR3 DNA: TGTGCCAGCCGTGACAGTAGCTCCTACAATGAGCAGTTCTTC
J gene: TRBJ2-1
V gene: TRBV6-6
CDR3 length: 14
D gene: NA
clone size: NA

CDR3 protein: CASSLDGFQPQHF
CDR3 DNA: TGTGCCAGCAGCTTAGACGGCTTTCAGCCCCAGCATTTT
J gene: TRBJ1-5
V gene: TRBV7-8
CDR3 length: 13
D gene: NA
clone size: NA

CDR3 protein: CASSLYGGDTEAFF
CDR3 DNA: TGTGCCAGCAGCTTATATGGGGGGGACACTGAAGCTTTCTTT
J gene: TRBJ1-1
V gene: TRBV7-8
CDR3 length: 14
D gene: NA
clone size: NA

CDR3 protein: CAWNWGGSYNEQFF
CDR3 DNA: TGTGCCTGGAATTGGGGAGGGTCCTACAATGAGCAGTTCTTC
J gene: TRBJ2-1
V gene: TRBV30
CDR3 length: 14
D gene: TRBD2
clone size: medium-sized

CDR3 protein: CASSESWGTEAFF
CDR3 DNA: TGCGCCAGCAGTGAGTCATGGGGAACTGAAGCTTTCTTT
J gene: TRBJ1-1
V gene: TRBV10-1
CDR3 length: 13
D gene: NA
clone size: NA

CDR3 protein: CASSGSGGVSNQPQHF
CDR3 DNA: TGTGCCAGCTCGGGTTCGGGAGGGGTTAGCAATCAGCCCCAGCATTTT
J gene: TRBJ1-5
V gene: TRBV18
CDR3 length: 16
D gene: NA
clone size: NA

CDR3 protein: CASSAIRDTLGTEAFF
CDR3 DNA: TGTGCCAGCAGTGCGATCCGGGACACCCTAGGAACTGAAGCTTTCTTT
J gene: TRBJ1-1
V gene: TRBV27
CDR3 length: 16
D gene: NA
clone size: NA

CDR3 protein: CASSLHGRGSQNIQYF
CDR3 DNA: TGTGCCAGCAGCTTACATGGCCGGGGTTCCCAAAACATTCAGTACTTC
J gene: TRBJ2-4
V gene: TRBV7-3
CDR3 length: 16
D gene: NA
clone size: NA

CDR3 protein: CASSPPSTSGTSYGQYF
CDR3 DNA: TGTGCCAGCTCACCACCGTCGACTAGCGGGACCTCCTACGGGCAGTACTTC
J gene: TRBJ2-7
V gene: TRBV18
CDR3 length: 17
D gene: TRBD2
clone size: NA

CDR3 protein: CAMASPGKNIQYF
CDR3 DNA: TGTGCCATGGCCTCCCCCGGCAAAAACATTCAGTACTTC
J gene: TRBJ2-4
V gene: TRBV10-3
CDR3 length: 13
D gene: NA
clone size: NA

CDR3 protein: CASSATSGSQETQYF
CDR3 DNA: TGTGCCAGCAGTGCGACTAGCGGGAGCCAAGAGACCCAGTACTTC
J gene: TRBJ2-5
V gene: TRBV6-5
CDR3 length: 15
D gene: TRBD2
clone size: NA

CDR3 protein: CASSYLGQSYGYTF
CDR3 DNA: TGCGCCAGCAGCTACCTTGGACAGTCCTATGGCTACACCTTC
J gene: TRBJ1-2
V gene: TRBV4-1
CDR3 length: 14
D gene: NA
clone size: medium-sized

CDR3 protein: CASGAGVSNQPQHF
CDR3 DNA: TGTGCCAGCGGAGCGGGGGTTAGCAATCAGCCCCAGCATTTT
J gene: TRBJ1-5
V gene: TRBV6-1
CDR3 length: 14
D gene: NA
clone size: NA

CDR3 protein: CASSQGSRGWSEAFF
CDR3 DNA: TGCGCCAGCAGCCAAGGCTCCAGGGGCTGGAGTGAAGCTTTCTTT
J gene: TRBJ1-1
V gene: TRBV4-3
CDR3 length: 15
D gene: NA
clone size: few

CDR3 protein: CASSFAGAYRNYEQYF
CDR3 DNA: TGTGCCAGCAGTTTTGCTGGGGCATACCGAAACTACGAGCAGTACTTC
J gene: TRBJ2-7
V gene: TRBV27
CDR3 length: 16
D gene: NA
clone size: NA

CDR3 protein: CASSDLGGPKETQYF
CDR3 DNA: TGTGCCAGCAGTGACTTAGGGGGGCCCAAAGAGACCCAGTACTTC
J gene: TRBJ2-5
V gene: TRBV6-1
CDR3 length: 15
D gene: NA
clone size: once

CDR3 protein: CASSSTGVGNTDTQYF
CDR3 DNA: TGTGCTAGCAGCTCCACAGGGGTGGGTAACACAGATACGCAGTATTTT
J gene: TRBJ2-3
V gene: TRBV7-7
CDR3 length: 16
D gene: TRBD1
clone size: NA

CDR3 protein: CASSQVQVLGEKLFF
CDR3 DNA: TGCGCCAGCAGCCAAGTCCAGGTACTCGGTGAAAAACTGTTTTTT
J gene: TRBJ1-4
V gene: TRBV4-3
CDR3 length: 15
D gene: NA
clone size: NA

CDR3 protein: CASSQGLGTDTQYF
CDR3 DNA: TGCGCCAGCAGCCAGGGACTTGGCACAGATACGCAGTATTTT
J gene: TRBJ2-3
V gene: TRBV4-3
CDR3 length: 14
D gene: NA
clone size: NA

CDR3 protein: CASSRGASGRVYEQYF
CDR3 DNA: TGTGCCAGCAGCCGAGGGGCTAGCGGGAGGGTATACGAGCAGTACTTC
J gene: TRBJ2-7
V gene: TRBV4-2
CDR3 length: 16
D gene: TRBD2
clone size: NA

CDR3 protein: CASRGGGNGEAFF
CDR3 DNA: TGTGCCAGCAGGGGGGGAGGGAATGGTGAAGCTTTCTTT
J gene: TRBJ1-1
V gene: TRBV6-1
CDR3 length: 13
D gene: NA
clone size: NA

CDR3 protein: CTSSPGLAGPQETQYF
CDR3 DNA: TGCACCAGCAGCCCGGGACTAGCGGGCCCCCAAGAGACCCAGTACTTC
J gene: TRBJ2-5
V gene: TRBV1
CDR3 length: 16
D gene: NA
clone size: NA

CDR3 protein: CASSLWAATYEQYF
CDR3 DNA: TGTGCCAGCAGTTTATGGGCAGCCACCTACGAGCAGTACTTC
J gene: TRBJ2-7
V gene: TRBV28
CDR3 length: 14
D gene: NA
clone size: NA

CDR3 protein: CASSGAGESRKQYF
CDR3 DNA: TGTGCCAGTAGTGGAGCGGGAGAATCTAGGAAGCAGTACTTC
J gene: TRBJ2-7
V gene: TRBV19
CDR3 length: 14
D gene: TRBD2
clone size: NA

CDR3 protein: CASSYSREVNQPQHF
CDR3 DNA: TGTGCCAGCAGTTACTCCCGGGAGGTTAATCAGCCCCAGCATTTT
J gene: TRBJ1-5
V gene: TRBV6-6
CDR3 length: 15
D gene: NA
clone size: NA

CDR3 protein: CASSQGLAGGFSQYF
CDR3 DNA: TGCGCCAGCAGCCAAGGACTAGCGGGGGGGTTCTCCCAGTACTTC
J gene: TRBJ2-5
V gene: TRBV4-1
CDR3 length: 15
D gene: TRBD2
clone size: NA

CDR3 protein: CASSVNPNGGLTQYF
CDR3 DNA: TGTGCCAGCAGCGTTAACCCTAACGGAGGTCTCACCCAGTACTTC
J gene: TRBJ2-5
V gene: TRBV9
CDR3 length: 15
D gene: NA
clone size: NA

CDR3 protein: CASSVVLGRAPYGYTF
CDR3 DNA: TGTGCCAGCAGCGTAGTTTTGGGCAGGGCGCCCTATGGCTACACCTTC
J gene: TRBJ1-2
V gene: TRBV9
CDR3 length: 16
D gene: NA
clone size: NA

CDR3 protein: CASNRGEGYGYTF
CDR3 DNA: TGTGCCAGTAATCGGGGCGAAGGGTATGGCTACACCTTC
J gene: TRBJ1-2
V gene: TRBV19
CDR3 length: 13
D gene: NA
clone size: NA

CDR3 protein: CASSSPGYGYTF
CDR3 DNA: TGTGCCAGCAGCTCCCCGGGGTATGGCTACACCTTC
J gene: TRBJ1-2
V gene: TRBV7-2
CDR3 length: 12
D gene: NA
clone size: few

CDR3 protein: CASSPSAGGPYEQYF
CDR3 DNA: TGTGCCAGCAGCCCTTCCGCGGGAGGTCCCTACGAGCAGTACTTC
J gene: TRBJ2-7
V gene: TRBV7-6
CDR3 length: 15
D gene: TRBD2
clone size: NA

CDR3 protein: CASSSLSRLVNEQFF
CDR3 DNA: TGTGCCAGCAGCTCATTAAGCAGACTAGTTAATGAGCAGTTCTTC
J gene: TRBJ2-1
V gene: TRBV7-3
CDR3 length: 15
D gene: NA
clone size: NA

CDR3 protein: CASSLSGTGSSYEQYF
CDR3 DNA: TGTGCCAGCAGCTTGTCTGGGACAGGAAGCTCCTACGAGCAGTACTTC
J gene: TRBJ2-7
V gene: TRBV5-6
CDR3 length: 16
D gene: TRBD1
clone size: NA

CDR3 protein: CASRSGQGLYEQYF
CDR3 DNA: TGTGCCAGCAGGTCGGGGCAGGGTCTCTACGAGCAGTACTTC
J gene: TRBJ2-7
V gene: TRBV27
CDR3 length: 14
D gene: NA
clone size: once

CDR3 protein: CASSYGRTHTYEQYF
CDR3 DNA: TGTGCCAGCAGTTATGGCCGGACGCATACCTACGAGCAGTACTTC
J gene: TRBJ2-7
V gene: TRBV28
CDR3 length: 15
D gene: NA
clone size: NA

CDR3 protein: CASSRLPQVNQPQHF
CDR3 DNA: TGTGCCAGCTCACGACTCCCTCAGGTCAATCAGCCCCAGCATTTT
J gene: TRBJ1-5
V gene: TRBV18
CDR3 length: 15
D gene: NA
clone size: NA

CDR3 protein: CASSASGWDTEAFF
CDR3 DNA: TGTGCCAGCAGTGCATCAGGGTGGGACACTGAAGCTTTCTTT
J gene: TRBJ1-1
V gene: TRBV28
CDR3 length: 14
D gene: NA
clone size: NA

CDR3 protein: CASSVEGGRPTGELFF
CDR3 DNA: TGTGCCAGCAGCGTAGAAGGGGGGCGCCCCACCGGGGAGCTGTTTTTT
J gene: TRBJ2-2
V gene: TRBV9
CDR3 length: 16
D gene: NA
clone size: NA

CDR3 protein: CASSLMMTLAGDYEQFF
CDR3 DNA: TGTGCCAGCAGCTTGATGATGACCTTAGCGGGAGACTATGAGCAGTTCTTC
J gene: TRBJ2-1
V gene: TRBV7-2
CDR3 length: 17
D gene: TRBD2
clone size: NA

CDR3 protein: CASSSIGAPETQYF
CDR3 DNA: TGTGCCAGTAGTAGTATAGGGGCTCCAGAGACCCAGTACTTC
J gene: TRBJ2-5
V gene: TRBV19
CDR3 length: 14
D gene: NA
clone size: NA

CDR3 protein: CASSSPRDRGQETQYF
CDR3 DNA: TGTGCCAGCAGTTCCCCACGCGACAGGGGGCAAGAGACCCAGTACTTC
J gene: TRBJ2-5
V gene: TRBV2
CDR3 length: 16
D gene: TRBD1
clone size: NA

CDR3 protein: CASRRQGEADTQYF
CDR3 DNA: TGTGCCAGCAGGCGACAGGGTGAGGCAGATACGCAGTATTTT
J gene: TRBJ2-3
V gene: TRBV6-1
CDR3 length: 14
D gene: TRBD1
clone size: NA

CDR3 protein: CASSGDRDFSYEQYF
CDR3 DNA: TGTGCCAGCAGCGGGGACAGGGATTTTTCCTACGAGCAGTACTTC
J gene: TRBJ2-7
V gene: TRBV11-2
CDR3 length: 15
D gene: TRBD1
clone size: NA